The clone carrying this T cell receptor beta chain was seen a handful of times. Unique molecular identifiers were used in preparing the TCRbeta library. MiXCR was run by TCRdb on the PCR reads, yielding one entry per CDR3 protein. The sample has about 270,000 distinct CDR3 sequences, 9.9% seen once. This entry comes from a study of T-cell reconstitution after alpha-beta-depleted transplantation in children. Trimming stripped 3 bases from V and 0 bases from J, with 8 bases between. CDR3 length: 15 amino acids. The germline V gene encodes CDR1 SEHNR and CDR2 FQNEAQ (reference sequence). This clonotype was obtained from a human donor who donated a stem cell graft to a child with SCID. This chain links TRBV7-9 with TRBJ2-2; D uncertain. The material sequenced was PBMCs from the stem cell graft donor, taken from the stem cell graft. For the CDR3, the DNA is TGTGCCAGCAGCTTGAGTCCCGCGAACACCGGGGAGCTGTTTTTT. Residues: CASSLSPANTGELFF.